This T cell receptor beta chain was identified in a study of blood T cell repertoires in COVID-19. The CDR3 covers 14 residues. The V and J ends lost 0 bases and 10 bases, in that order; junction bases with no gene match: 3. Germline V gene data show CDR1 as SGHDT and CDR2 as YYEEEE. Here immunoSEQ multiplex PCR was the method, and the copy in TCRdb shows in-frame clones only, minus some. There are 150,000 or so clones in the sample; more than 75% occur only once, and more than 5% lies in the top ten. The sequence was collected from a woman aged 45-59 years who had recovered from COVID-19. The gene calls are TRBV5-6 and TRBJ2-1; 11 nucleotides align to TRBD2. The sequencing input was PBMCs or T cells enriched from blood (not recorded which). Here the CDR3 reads CASSLGLAGREQFF. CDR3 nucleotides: TGTGCCAGCAGCTTGGGACTAGCGGGGAGAGAGCAGTTCTTC.